A selection of T cell receptor beta chains follows, all from one sample in a study of chemoradiotherapy in HPV16-positive cancers. The assay was immunoSEQ multiplex PCR, and TCRdb's table has in-frame clones only and misses some. Among 53,000 or so clones listed, under 95% were seen once. The starting material was blood, obtained from a patient who underwent chemoradiotherapy. The receptor source for this set is a human donor with HPV-associated anogenital cancer. The CDR3 runs from the conserved cysteine through the conserved F or W. Each record gives: V gene, clone size, D gene, J gene, CDR3 protein, CDR3 DNA. The D gene is left open where the match is weak. Not every row has a clone size; where given, it reads once, few, many or a size class.

v_call: TRBV5-6
clone_size: -
d_call: TRBD1
j_call: TRBJ2-5
cdr3_aa: CASSWDRGRTQYF
cdr3_nt: TGTGCCAGCAGCTGGGACAGGGGGCGAACCCAGTACTTC

v_call: TRBV2
clone_size: -
d_call: -
j_call: TRBJ2-4
cdr3_aa: CASTRGGTAIKKNIQYF
cdr3_nt: TGTGCCAGCACCCGGGGGGGGACAGCAATAAAAAAAAACATTCAGTACTTC

v_call: TRBV6-5
clone_size: -
d_call: TRBD2
j_call: TRBJ2-7
cdr3_aa: CASSLNSGYEQYF
cdr3_nt: TGTGCCAGCAGCCTTAATAGCGGGTACGAGCAGTACTTC

v_call: TRBV29-1
clone_size: -
d_call: TRBD1
j_call: TRBJ1-1
cdr3_aa: CSVERATGGPGTEAFF
cdr3_nt: TGCAGCGTTGAGAGAGCAACAGGGGGCCCGGGCACTGAAGCTTTCTTT

v_call: TRBV10-1
clone_size: -
d_call: -
j_call: TRBJ2-3
cdr3_aa: CASSESRTRSDRDTQYF
cdr3_nt: TGCGCCAGCAGTGAGTCCCGTACTCGTTCCGATCGGGATACGCAGTATTTT

v_call: TRBV19
clone_size: -
d_call: TRBD1
j_call: TRBJ1-6
cdr3_aa: CASWDSQSPLHF
cdr3_nt: TGTGCCAGTTGGGACAGCCAGTCACCCCTCCACTTT

v_call: TRBV11-2
clone_size: once
d_call: TRBD1
j_call: TRBJ1-3
cdr3_aa: CASSPFGQVIGNTIYF
cdr3_nt: TGTGCCAGCAGCCCATTCGGACAGGTGATTGGAAACACCATATATTTT

v_call: TRBV7-9
clone_size: few
d_call: -
j_call: TRBJ1-5
cdr3_aa: CASSPGTGPGQPQHF
cdr3_nt: TGTGCCAGCAGCCCCGGGACGGGTCCGGGTCAGCCCCAGCATTTT

v_call: TRBV6-5
clone_size: -
d_call: -
j_call: TRBJ1-2
cdr3_aa: CASSRQGRSLYGYTF
cdr3_nt: TGTGCCAGCAGTCGTCAGGGGAGATCCCTCTATGGCTACACCTTC

v_call: TRBV5-6
clone_size: -
d_call: TRBD1
j_call: TRBJ1-5
cdr3_aa: CASSSDRGRTDQPQHF
cdr3_nt: TGTGCCAGCAGCTCGGACAGGGGGCGAACGGATCAGCCCCAGCATTTT

v_call: TRBV5-5
clone_size: -
d_call: TRBD1
j_call: TRBJ2-4
cdr3_aa: CASSATGENIQYF
cdr3_nt: TGTGCCAGCAGCGCGACAGGGGAAAACATTCAGTACTTC

v_call: TRBV18
clone_size: -
d_call: TRBD1
j_call: TRBJ1-1
cdr3_aa: CASSPTGTVNTEAFF
cdr3_nt: TGTGCCAGCTCACCGACCGGGACAGTGAACACTGAAGCTTTCTTT

v_call: TRBV30
clone_size: medium-sized
d_call: -
j_call: TRBJ1-6
cdr3_aa: CAWSLTGFSSGSPLHF
cdr3_nt: TGTGCCTGGAGCCTGACCGGGTTTTCTTCGGGGTCACCCCTCCACTTT

v_call: TRBV5-6
clone_size: -
d_call: -
j_call: TRBJ1-2
cdr3_aa: CASRGTELYGYTF
cdr3_nt: TGTGCCAGCAGGGGAACTGAACTCTATGGCTACACCTTC

v_call: TRBV5-6
clone_size: -
d_call: TRBD2
j_call: TRBJ2-2
cdr3_aa: CASSLEILAGGTGELFF
cdr3_nt: TGTGCCAGCAGCTTGGAAATTTTAGCGGGAGGTACCGGGGAGCTGTTTTTT

v_call: TRBV9
clone_size: -
d_call: -
j_call: TRBJ1-3
cdr3_aa: CASSVRAMAAVGNTIYF
cdr3_nt: TGTGCCAGCAGCGTTCGGGCTATGGCTGCGGTGGGAAACACCATATATTTT

v_call: TRBV6-5
clone_size: -
d_call: TRBD2
j_call: TRBJ2-7
cdr3_aa: CASSPGLAVAYEQYF
cdr3_nt: TGTGCCAGCAGTCCCGGACTAGCGGTAGCCTACGAGCAGTACTTC

v_call: TRBV4-3
clone_size: -
d_call: TRBD1
j_call: TRBJ2-2
cdr3_aa: CASSQVGGQYTGELFF
cdr3_nt: TGCGCCAGCAGCCAAGTAGGGGGCCAGTACACCGGGGAGCTGTTTTTT

v_call: TRBV5-1
clone_size: -
d_call: -
j_call: TRBJ1-6
cdr3_aa: CASSYRATYNSPLHF
cdr3_nt: TGCGCCAGCAGCTACAGAGCCACTTATAATTCACCCCTCCACTTT

v_call: TRBV7-2
clone_size: -
d_call: -
j_call: TRBJ1-4
cdr3_aa: CVLLDDLRILQANEKLFF
cdr3_nt: TGTGTTCTTCTGGACGACCTTAGGATTTTACAGGCTAATGAAAAACTGTTTTTT

v_call: TRBV11-3
clone_size: -
d_call: TRBD1
j_call: TRBJ2-5
cdr3_aa: CASSLQGQGQTQYF
cdr3_nt: TGTGCCAGCAGCTTACAAGGACAGGGCCAGACCCAGTACTTC

v_call: TRBV11-2
clone_size: -
d_call: -
j_call: TRBJ2-7
cdr3_aa: CASSLNSLRTYEQYF
cdr3_nt: TGTGCCAGCAGCTTGAACAGTTTAAGGACCTACGAGCAGTACTTC

v_call: TRBV30
clone_size: -
d_call: TRBD1
j_call: TRBJ1-6
cdr3_aa: CAWDRDSKGNSPLHF
cdr3_nt: TGTGCCTGGGACAGGGACAGCAAAGGGAATTCACCCCTCCACTTT

v_call: TRBV30
clone_size: -
d_call: TRBD1
j_call: TRBJ2-1
cdr3_aa: CAWSVLDRGRYEQFF
cdr3_nt: TGTGCCTGGAGTGTACTGGACAGGGGGCGTTATGAGCAGTTCTTC

v_call: TRBV25-1
clone_size: -
d_call: -
j_call: TRBJ2-7
cdr3_aa: CASSDLGHDYEQYF
cdr3_nt: TGTGCCAGCAGTGATTTGGGACACGACTACGAGCAGTACTTC

v_call: TRBV4-2
clone_size: few
d_call: -
j_call: TRBJ2-3
cdr3_aa: CASSQIAAGGPDTQYF
cdr3_nt: TGTGCCAGCAGCCAGATAGCGGCAGGAGGACCAGATACGCAGTATTTT

v_call: TRBV5-1
clone_size: -
d_call: -
j_call: TRBJ1-2
cdr3_aa: CASSLAGGNYGYTF
cdr3_nt: TGCGCCAGCAGCTTGGCGGGGGGAAACTATGGCTACACCTTC

v_call: TRBV5-4
clone_size: -
d_call: -
j_call: TRBJ1-5
cdr3_aa: CASSILNQPQHF
cdr3_nt: TGTGCCAGCAGCATTCTTAATCAGCCCCAGCATTTT

v_call: TRBV6-1
clone_size: -
d_call: -
j_call: TRBJ1-2
cdr3_aa: CASSETGGGNYGYTF
cdr3_nt: TGTGCCAGCAGTGAAACGGGGGGCGGGAACTATGGCTACACCTTC

v_call: TRBV7-2
clone_size: -
d_call: -
j_call: TRBJ1-6
cdr3_aa: CASSLEASPLHF
cdr3_nt: TGTGCCAGCAGCTTAGAAGCTTCACCCCTCCACTTT

v_call: TRBV15
clone_size: -
d_call: -
j_call: TRBJ1-6
cdr3_aa: CATTDRFSYNSPLHF
cdr3_nt: TGTGCCACCACCGACAGGTTCTCCTATAATTCACCCCTCCACTTT

v_call: TRBV4-3
clone_size: -
d_call: -
j_call: TRBJ2-5
cdr3_aa: CASSQGPRTGGQYF
cdr3_nt: TGCGCCAGCAGCCAAGGTCCACGGACGGGTGGCCAGTACTTC

v_call: TRBV18
clone_size: -
d_call: -
j_call: TRBJ1-2
cdr3_aa: CASSPNLGGLLYYGYTF
cdr3_nt: TGTGCCAGCTCACCAAATCTCGGGGGGCTTCTATACTATGGCTACACCTTC

v_call: TRBV11-3
clone_size: -
d_call: -
j_call: TRBJ2-7
cdr3_aa: CASSRMAGQGRQYF
cdr3_nt: TGTGCCAGCAGCCGCATGGCGGGGCAGGGAAGGCAGTACTTC

v_call: TRBV2
clone_size: -
d_call: -
j_call: TRBJ1-1
cdr3_aa: CASVRGGSDTEAFF
cdr3_nt: TGTGCCAGCGTGAGGGGGGGGTCGGACACTGAAGCTTTCTTT

v_call: TRBV6-5
clone_size: -
d_call: TRBD2
j_call: TRBJ2-7
cdr3_aa: CASSASGSSGEQYF
cdr3_nt: TGTGCCAGCAGTGCTAGCGGGAGTTCGGGCGAGCAGTACTTC

v_call: TRBV4-3
clone_size: once
d_call: -
j_call: TRBJ2-3
cdr3_aa: CASSQDNRVGTDTQYF
cdr3_nt: TGCGCCAGCAGCCAAGATAACAGGGTGGGCACAGATACGCAGTATTTT

v_call: TRBV19
clone_size: -
d_call: -
j_call: TRBJ2-2
cdr3_aa: CASSRGQGSGELFF
cdr3_nt: TGTGCCAGTAGTAGGGGGCAGGGATCCGGGGAGCTGTTTTTT

v_call: TRBV7-3
clone_size: -
d_call: -
j_call: TRBJ2-3
cdr3_aa: CASSHPSTDTQYF
cdr3_nt: TGTGCCAGCAGCCACCCTAGCACAGATACGCAGTATTTT

v_call: TRBV14
clone_size: -
d_call: TRBD2
j_call: TRBJ2-1
cdr3_aa: CASSQSAGGGNEQFF
cdr3_nt: TGTGCCAGCAGCCAATCAGCGGGAGGGGGCAATGAGCAGTTCTTC

v_call: TRBV4-3
clone_size: -
d_call: TRBD2
j_call: TRBJ2-2
cdr3_aa: CASSRGTSGKAGELFF
cdr3_nt: TGCGCCAGCAGCCGAGGGACTAGCGGGAAGGCCGGGGAGCTGTTTTTT

v_call: TRBV5-1
clone_size: -
d_call: -
j_call: TRBJ2-7
cdr3_aa: CASSFYGSYEQYF
cdr3_nt: TGCGCCAGCAGCTTTTACGGTTCCTACGAGCAGTACTTC

v_call: TRBV7-6
clone_size: once
d_call: -
j_call: TRBJ2-3
cdr3_aa: CASSGTSGTDTQYF
cdr3_nt: TGTGCCAGCTCAGGGACGTCGGGCACAGATACGCAGTATTTT

v_call: TRBV7-9
clone_size: -
d_call: TRBD2
j_call: TRBJ2-7
cdr3_aa: CASSPGGGRVGHEQYF
cdr3_nt: TGTGCCAGCAGCCCCGGCGGCGGGAGGGTAGGGCACGAGCAGTACTTC

v_call: TRBV2
clone_size: -
d_call: TRBD1
j_call: TRBJ1-5
cdr3_aa: CASSVPGQPNQPQHF
cdr3_nt: TGTGCCAGCAGTGTCCCGGGACAGCCTAATCAGCCCCAGCATTTT

v_call: TRBV5-1
clone_size: -
d_call: TRBD1
j_call: TRBJ2-7
cdr3_aa: CASSGGQGSYEQYF
cdr3_nt: TGCGCCAGCAGCGGGGGACAGGGCTCCTACGAGCAGTACTTC

v_call: TRBV6-5
clone_size: -
d_call: -
j_call: TRBJ2-7
cdr3_aa: CASRPGQGEQYF
cdr3_nt: TGTGCCAGCAGGCCCGGCCAGGGCGAGCAGTACTTC

v_call: TRBV29-1
clone_size: -
d_call: TRBD1
j_call: TRBJ1-5
cdr3_aa: CSAVDGTANQPQHF
cdr3_nt: TGCAGCGCTGTAGACGGGACAGCTAATCAGCCCCAGCATTTT

v_call: TRBV5-6
clone_size: -
d_call: -
j_call: TRBJ2-3
cdr3_aa: CASSLTLVGTDTQYF
cdr3_nt: TGTGCCAGCAGCTTGACACTAGTTGGCACAGATACGCAGTATTTT

v_call: TRBV19
clone_size: -
d_call: -
j_call: TRBJ1-5
cdr3_aa: CASRWDIDQPQHF
cdr3_nt: TGTGCCAGTAGGTGGGACATCGATCAGCCCCAGCATTTT

v_call: TRBV5-1
clone_size: -
d_call: -
j_call: TRBJ1-2
cdr3_aa: CASSLENINYGYTF
cdr3_nt: TGCGCCAGCAGCTTGGAAAACATTAACTATGGCTACACCTTC

v_call: TRBV6-5
clone_size: -
d_call: -
j_call: TRBJ2-1
cdr3_aa: CASIKAGRGHEQFF
cdr3_nt: TGTGCCAGCATTAAAGCGGGCCGGGGACATGAGCAGTTCTTC

v_call: TRBV5-4
clone_size: -
d_call: -
j_call: TRBJ1-6
cdr3_aa: CASSLSSSYNSPLHF
cdr3_nt: TGTGCCAGCAGCTTGTCAAGCTCCTATAATTCACCCCTCCACTTT

v_call: TRBV7-2
clone_size: -
d_call: TRBD1
j_call: TRBJ1-2
cdr3_aa: CASSLGTGVRGYTF
cdr3_nt: TGTGCCAGCAGCTTAGGGACAGGGGTTCGGGGCTACACCTTC

v_call: TRBV11-2
clone_size: -
d_call: TRBD2
j_call: TRBJ2-7
cdr3_aa: CASSFSVRDGGGYF
cdr3_nt: TGTGCCAGCAGCTTTTCTGTGCGGGACGGCGGGGGGTACTTC

v_call: TRBV30
clone_size: -
d_call: -
j_call: TRBJ2-7
cdr3_aa: CAWSGVGEQYF
cdr3_nt: TGTGCCTGGAGTGGGGTGGGGGAGCAGTACTTC

v_call: TRBV10-3
clone_size: -
d_call: -
j_call: TRBJ1-1
cdr3_aa: CAISESAQGTEAFF
cdr3_nt: TGTGCCATCAGTGAGTCGGCACAGGGCACTGAAGCTTTCTTT

v_call: TRBV9
clone_size: -
d_call: -
j_call: TRBJ2-2
cdr3_aa: CASSVETNTGELFF
cdr3_nt: TGTGCCAGCAGCGTAGAGACGAACACCGGGGAGCTGTTTTTT

v_call: TRBV27
clone_size: once
d_call: -
j_call: TRBJ1-4
cdr3_aa: CASSPGGGSNEKLFF
cdr3_nt: TGTGCCAGCAGTCCCGGGGGGGGGAGTAATGAAAAACTGTTTTTT